This T cell receptor (beta chain) was sequenced for a study of cytomegalovirus exposure and HLA in healthy donors (dated by TCRdb to 2016 to 2017). With regard to the full study: An earlier analysis of approximately 640 of the donors reported approximately 300 Gb of sequence data and 100 million to 140 million unique TCR beta sequences from about 180 million T cells. An early release covering roughly 580 HLA-typed donors comprised roughly 300 gigabases of sequencing data and approximately 85 million unique TCR sequences. Among the roughly 400 genotyped donors, approximately 82% belonged to the genetic ancestry cluster associated with self-reported Caucasian donors. The study was designed to test whether signatures of past pathogen exposure could be identified by cataloging public T cell receptors. Using immunosequencing, the study profiled T cell repertoires from around 670 subjects and related those repertoires to cytomegalovirus serostatus. In addition to the first cohort of 500 to 850 subjects, a separate validation cohort of 130 or so different subjects was used. To predict cytomegalovirus infection status, the study brought together high-throughput TCR immunosequencing, statistical association of individual TCRs with disease status, and machine learning. A later analysis re-analyzed previously published TCR beta repertoires from 660 or so donors and added high-resolution HLA genotyping to study TCR occurrence patterns. In the later analysis, no new phenotypic data were used to find candidate immune exposures; instead, reliance was placed on TCR beta sequences and their occurrence across donors. An earlier analysis of around 580 of the donors used high-throughput TCR beta sequencing to judge whether each TCR beta V gene segment behaved as functional or pseudogenic. Donor age, sex, ethnicity and CMV serostatus were compiled alongside the repertoire data. In a later genetic analysis, genome-wide SNP genotypes for 398 of the 666 donors were used, and that subset was treated as a discovery cohort. All discovery cohort repertoires had been generated on a single sequencing platform. Class I and class II HLA loci were covered by the typing at four-digit resolution. The number of typed donors differed by locus: roughly 629-630 for A, B, C, DRB1 and DQB1; 500 to 550 for DQA1; about 600 for DPA1; and 450 to 480 for DPB1. Because of strong linkage in the cohort, 4 to 6 DR-DQ haplotypes were treated as single units for association and clustering. Among about 400 genotyped donors of the cohort, an average of around 250,000 unique TCR beta nucleotide sequences was sequenced per donor, of which about 19% were non-productive. What the study reported, not specific to this receptor: Presence/absence analyses assumed roughly uniform sequencing depth across donors, an assumption that may not hold. In a later analysis, TCR association rates were found to vary across HLA loci, with the most associated TCRs seen for DRB1 alleles and the fewest for HLA-C alleles. This cohort had only TCR beta chains sequenced, and the lack of alpha or paired-chain data limited which features could be detected. A later analysis associated 15,000 to 20,000 TCR beta sequences with specific HLA alleles at a false discovery rate of 0.05. According to a later genetic analysis, donors in an Asian-associated ancestry cluster had fewer N-insertions in productive TCRs than the approximately 670-donor mean. Linkage disequilibrium might explain the correlated functional status among segregating V segments, but an unknown experimental factor could not be ruled out. Some IMGT-functional V segments, including TRBV6-2 and TRBV6-3, could not be distinguished by the 87-base-pair reads and were therefore excluded. The classifier was reported to diagnose cytomegalovirus status with high specificity and sensitivity in both the original and validation cohorts. Over 15 rarely observed V segments, including chromosome 9 orphons, were excluded from the earlier analysis of several hundred of the donors because counts were too low. Because some donors lacked HLA typing at each locus, the association tests relied only on the typed subset. The study listed 164 TCR beta chains as associated with cytomegalovirus. In an earlier analysis of 450 to 750 of the donors, most TCR beta V segments appeared in productive rearrangements about 87% or about 30% of the time, broadly matching IMGT annotations. A later analysis found that HLA-associated TCR beta chains were more clonally expanded and had lower generation probabilities than equally common non-associated chains. In vitro tests confirmed that a few of the cytomegalovirus-associated TCR beta chains recognize cytomegalovirus antigens. Most CMV-associated TCR beta chains appeared to be HLA-restricted in a later analysis, and the HLA associations seemed to be driven largely by CMV exposure. While some public TCRs were present in many individuals, most TCR sequences turned up only very rarely across donors. CMV serostatus was the only immune exposure information available for the cohort. A cluster of highly shared sequence variants was judged likely to be a technical artifact of the sequencing pipeline. Assigning TCR associations to individual alleles was difficult when HLA alleles, especially DR and DQ, strongly co-occurred. The authors suggested that the approach could potentially be generalized to other disease states and immunological phenotypes. A further reported finding was that TCR beta sequences accurately predicted the HLA-A and HLA-B alleles for most subjects in the first cohort. Several of the top co-occurrence clusters appeared to be linked to parvovirus B19, influenza, CMV and Epstein-Barr virus, according to a later analysis. In a later genetic analysis, a missense DCLRE1C variant was associated with V-gene and J-gene trimming of TCR beta chains, and the association was replicated in an independent cohort.

About this clone: What this receptor recognizes is not known. No base quality values were provided; no much bigger clone lies one nucleotide off.

The cohort comprised some 730 healthy bone marrow donors. Cohort members were all nominally healthy when sampled, although unrecorded immune exposures were likely present. The donor was CMV seropositive and was included in the group of some 290 seropositive cohort members. A peripheral blood sample was collected from each donor, and TCR beta sequencing was performed on peripheral blood mononuclear cells. Genomic DNA was extracted from the blood cell samples with the Qiagen DNeasy Blood Extraction Kit. Library preparation was by the immunoSEQ multiplex PCR assay. For the multiplex PCR, a mixture combining 60 forward primers for TCR Vbeta segments and 13 reverse primers for TCR Jbeta segments was used. The CDR3 region of rearranged TCR beta genes was amplified from genomic DNA by a multiplex PCR assay. The amplified TCR beta libraries were sequenced on the Illumina HiSeq System as 87-base-pair reads. The study's processing was this. A later analysis tallied around 80 million unique TCR beta chains across the 700 or so repertoires, and around 12 million of those chains were shared by two or more donors. Raw reads were error-corrected and collapsed into unique sequences with a nearest-neighbor algorithm that merged closely related sequences to remove PCR and sequencing errors. Alignment of CDR3 sequences to IMGT reference sequences was used to assign V, D and J gene segments. For a sequence to be retained, a match of at least six nucleotides was required to both a V gene segment and a J gene segment. A rearrangement counted as productive if the CDR3 had no stop codons and remained in frame with V and J, and every other rearrangement counted as non-productive. Following IMGT convention, CDR3 was defined as the stretch from the second conserved V-encoded cysteine up to the conserved J-encoded phenylalanine. The earlier analysis of fewer than 700 of the donors excluded sequences that lacked an unambiguous match to a single V gene segment. An earlier analysis of approximately 590 of the donors called V segments functional above 56.7% productive rearrangements and segregating when the between-donor standard deviation exceeded 5%. A statistical classification framework was built to diagnose cytomegalovirus status from the catalog of TCR beta chain sequences. In a later analysis, TCR nucleotide sequences were compared against IMGT/GENE-DB human TR gene sequences so that V and J genes could be assigned. The TCRdist pipeline was used in a later analysis to assign CDR3 sequences and most-parsimonious VDJ recombination scenarios. In a later analysis, each TCR beta chain was defined by its CDR3 amino acid sequence together with its V-gene family, and reads lacking a unique V-gene family were excluded. A later analysis removed 550 to 650 highly shared, low-generation-probability nucleotide sequences to deal with suspected cross-contamination and a sequencing artifact. In a later analysis, a clonal expansion index for each public chain was calculated from normalized within-repertoire ranks of inferred template counts. Generation probabilities in a later analysis came from a VDJ recombination model fitted to out-of-frame rearrangements, and those results were checked against IGoR. A later analysis scored TCR-TCR, TCR-HLA and TCR-CMV co-occurrence with hypergeometric tests, applying a repertoire-size bias correction to TCR pairs. False discovery rates were estimated in a later analysis by permuting HLA or CMV assignments 20 times. A later analysis grouped co-occurring TCRs with DBSCAN, adding TCRdist sequence similarity when clustering within HLA-allele-positive subsets. For co-occurrence clustering, repertoires with fewer than 30,000 or more than 120,000 public chains were excluded, along with five repertoires with anomalous nucleotide sharing. TCRdb obtained this table from immuneACCESS and retained in-frame rearrangements with V and J assigned. These tables miss some clones; where compared with another copy, unresolved V genes account for less than half of the shortfall, and the remainder is unexplained. Clonal size and the V and J genes are those of that table, whereas D and trimming came from the DNA. The sample profile shows 130,000 to 150,000 clones; roughly 70% of them were found once. Approximately 4.3% of the sample goes to the ten largest clones.

The V end loses 5 bases and the J end loses 4 bases, and a stretch of 14 bases separates them. The CDR3 has 15 amino acids, counting the end cysteine and phenylalanine. Just the 45-base CDR3 DNA is kept, in frame starting at base 1. The germline V gene sets CDR1 to SGHTA and CDR2 to FQGNSA. What was sequenced was PBMCs. The TCR sequence derives from a man younger than 35 in good health and CMV-seropositive. Recombination joined TRBV7-2 with TRBJ2-2; the D region possibly corresponds to TRBD1 (7 bases align). The encoded CDR3 is CASSDQGGITGELFF. The sequence in DNA is TGTGCCAGCAGCGACCAGGGGGGTATCACCGGGGAGCTGTTTTTT.